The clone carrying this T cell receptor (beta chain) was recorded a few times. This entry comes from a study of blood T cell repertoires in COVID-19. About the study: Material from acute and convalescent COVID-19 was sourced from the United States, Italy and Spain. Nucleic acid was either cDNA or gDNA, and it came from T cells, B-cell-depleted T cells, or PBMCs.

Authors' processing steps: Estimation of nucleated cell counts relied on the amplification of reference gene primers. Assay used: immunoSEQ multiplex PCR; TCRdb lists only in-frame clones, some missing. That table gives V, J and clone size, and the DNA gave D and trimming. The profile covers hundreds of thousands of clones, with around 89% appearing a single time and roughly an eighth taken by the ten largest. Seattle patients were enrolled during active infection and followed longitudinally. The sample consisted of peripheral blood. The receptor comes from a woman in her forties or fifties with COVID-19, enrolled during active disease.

The CDR3 here is CASSFGGGLYNEQFF. The CDR3 DNA sequence: TGTGCCAGTAGTTTTGGCGGGGGGCTCTACAATGAGCAGTTCTTC. The chain employs TRBV19 and TRBJ2-1, with TRBD2 identical over 8 bases. V dropped 5 bases and J dropped 3; count of bases not matched to a gene: 6. The CDR3 sequence is 15 residues long. The germline V gene encodes CDR1 LNHDA and CDR2 SQIVND (reference sequence).